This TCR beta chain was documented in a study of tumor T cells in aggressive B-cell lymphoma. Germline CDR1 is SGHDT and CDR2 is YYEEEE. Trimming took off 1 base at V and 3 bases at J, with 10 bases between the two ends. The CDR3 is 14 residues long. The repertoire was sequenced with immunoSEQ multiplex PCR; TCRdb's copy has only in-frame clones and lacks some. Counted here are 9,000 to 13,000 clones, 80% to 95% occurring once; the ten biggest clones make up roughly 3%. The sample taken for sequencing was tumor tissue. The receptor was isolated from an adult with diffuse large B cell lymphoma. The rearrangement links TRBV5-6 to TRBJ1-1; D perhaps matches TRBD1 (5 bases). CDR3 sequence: CASSLFLGDTEAFF. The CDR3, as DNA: TGTGCCAGCAGCTTGTTTTTAGGGGACACTGAAGCTTTCTTT.